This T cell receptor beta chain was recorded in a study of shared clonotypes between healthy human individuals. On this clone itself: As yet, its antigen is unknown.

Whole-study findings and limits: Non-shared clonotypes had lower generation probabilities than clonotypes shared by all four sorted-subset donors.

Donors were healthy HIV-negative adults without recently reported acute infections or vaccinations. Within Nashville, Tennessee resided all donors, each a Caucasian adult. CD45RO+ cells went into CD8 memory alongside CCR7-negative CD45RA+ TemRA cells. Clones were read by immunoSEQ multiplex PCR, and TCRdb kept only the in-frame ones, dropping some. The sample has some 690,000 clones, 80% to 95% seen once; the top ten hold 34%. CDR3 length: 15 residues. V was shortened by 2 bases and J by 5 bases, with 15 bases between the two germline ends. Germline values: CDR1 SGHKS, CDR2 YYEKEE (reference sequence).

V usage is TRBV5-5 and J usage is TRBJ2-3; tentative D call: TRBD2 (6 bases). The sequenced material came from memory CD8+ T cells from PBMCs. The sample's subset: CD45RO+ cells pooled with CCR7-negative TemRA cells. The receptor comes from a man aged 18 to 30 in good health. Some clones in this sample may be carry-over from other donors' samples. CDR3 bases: TGTGCCAGCAGCTTATTGGGAGTAGCGGTAGATACGCAGTATTTT. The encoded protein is CASSLLGVAVDTQYF.